A single sample gave rise to the 31 T cell receptor beta chains below, sequenced in a study of blood T cell repertoires in COVID-19. Some clones are missing from TCRdb's copy, which holds only in-frame ones; the method was immunoSEQ multiplex PCR. Of about 120,000 clones in the sample, over 75% were seen once. Sequenced material: peripheral blood. The receptors shown here come from a man aged 80 or over with active or convalescent COVID-19.

The genes are TRBV7-2 and TRBJ2-7; 8 bases match TRBD2. The ends lost 1 base at V and 2 bases at J; junction bases unmatched: 4. This CDR3 spans 15 amino acids. The germline V gene encodes CDR1 SGHTA and CDR2 FQGNSA. CDR3: CASSLDRGGTYEQYF. DNA for the CDR3: TGTGCCAGCAGCTTAGATCGCGGGGGGACCTACGAGCAGTACTTC.

This clone has a handful of counts. The chain recombines TRBV19 with TRBJ1-6, with D perhaps TRBD1 (6 bases). CDR1 and CDR2 from the germline V gene are LNHDA and SQIVND (reference sequence). The CDR3 runs 15 residues. V lost 11 bases and J 0 bases, leaving 14 bases between the germline ends. The CDR3 DNA is TGTGCCGTCCGAGGGGGACCCTCCTATAATTCACCCCTCCACTTT. Encoded protein: CAVRGGPSYNSPLHF.

This clone was observed once. The chain combines TRBV7-3 with TRBJ2-3; 7 bases line up with TRBD1. This CDR3 region has 16 residues. Trimming removed 4 bases from V and 1 base from J; junction bases left unmatched: 8. The germline gives CDR1 SGHTA, CDR2 FQGTGA. The CDR3 loop is CASSSPNTGGTDTQYF. The CDR3 DNA sequence: TGTGCCAGCAGCTCCCCAAATACAGGGGGCACAGATACGCAGTATTTT.

The chain joins TRBV29-1 to TRBJ1-3, with 7 bases that match TRBD1. The CDR3 contains 13 residues. Germline V lookup: CDR1 SQVTM, CDR2 ANQGSEA. With 4 bases clipped from V and 0 bases from J, the junction kept 0 bases outside the gene matches. The CDR3, as DNA: TGCAGCGTTGGACAGGGCTCTGGAAACACCATATATTTT. This sequence encodes CSVGQGSGNTIYF.

The gene calls are TRBV23-1 and TRBJ2-3, with D maybe TRBD2 (5 bases). TRBV23-1 is placed among ORFs of uncertain function. This CDR3 has 18 residues. Trimming took 0 bases from V and 0 from J, leaving 16 bases between them. In nucleotides, the CDR3 is TGCGCCAGCAGTCAATCGATGTTGGTCCAGCGGAGCACAGATACGCAGTATTTT. This encodes CASSQSMLVQRSTDTQYF.

V gene TRBV4-3 combines with J gene TRBJ1-2; D remains unclear. The ends were cut back, 0 bases at V and 5 bases at J, with 10 bases in the middle. This CDR3 contains 14 residues. Germline lookup yields CDR1 LGHNA and CDR2 YSLEER. CDR3: CASSQDRGQYGYTF. The CDR3 region has the DNA TGCGCCAGCAGCCAAGATCGAGGGCAGTATGGCTACACCTTC.

The rearrangement uses TRBV5-1 and TRBJ1-2, with 9 positions matching TRBD1. The CDR3 spans 14 residues. The V and J ends lost 0 bases and 8 bases, in that order; junction bases with no gene match: 5. Germline V lookup: CDR1 SGHRS, CDR2 YFSETQ. CDR3 loop: CASSLGDREGGYTF. Here the CDR3 DNA reads TGCGCCAGCAGCTTGGGGGACAGGGAGGGAGGCTACACCTTC.

The V call is TRBV2, the J call TRBJ2-5, with 7 bases fitting TRBD2. Germline values: CDR1 SNHLY, CDR2 FYNNEI. This CDR3 has 13 residues. Trimming took 8 bases from V and 3 from J; bases not matched to a gene: 6. DNA for the CDR3: TGTGCCAGCCATCTAGCGGCAAAAGAGACCCAGTACTTC. Translated: CASHLAAKETQYF.

V usage is TRBV19 and J usage is TRBJ1-5; tentative D call: TRBD1 (5 bases). From germline, CDR1 is LNHDA and CDR2 SQIVND (reference sequence). The CDR3 runs to 15 residues. Trimming shortened V by 4 bases and J by 7 bases, and 17 bases separated the two germline ends. The CDR3 sequence: CASSSFQGPDQPQHF. The CDR3, as DNA: TGTGCCAGTAGTAGTTTTCAGGGTCCTGACCAGCCCCAGCATTTT.

The V and J genes are TRBV9 and TRBJ2-7; 7 nucleotides agree with TRBD1. Germline CDR1 is SGDLS and CDR2 is YYNGEE. With V trimmed by 0 bases and J by 3 bases, 3 bases remained unmatched. The CDR3 runs 14 residues. CDR3 loop: CASSVERQGYEQYF. DNA for the CDR3: TGTGCCAGCAGCGTAGAGAGACAGGGCTACGAGCAGTACTTC.

V is TRBV5-8 and J is TRBJ1-1; unclear D gene. Trimming pared 4 bases from V and 1 base from J, leaving 17 bases between. The CDR3 covers 16 residues. CDR1 is SGHTS, CDR2 YDEGEE, per germline. The CDR3 protein is CASSLPPHAWNTEAFF. Written as DNA, the CDR3 is TGTGCCAGCAGCCTCCCCCCCCATGCGTGGAACACTGAAGCTTTCTTT.

The rearrangement uses TRBV28 and TRBJ1-5, with a weak D call TRBD1 (5 bases). Trimming stripped 6 bases from V and 1 base from J, with 13 bases between. Germline V lookup: CDR1 MDHEN, CDR2 SYDVKM. The CDR3 contains 15 residues. This CDR3 reads CASSPGLGSNQPQHF. For the CDR3, the DNA is TGTGCCAGCAGCCCAGGGTTAGGGAGCAATCAGCCCCAGCATTTT.

The gene calls are TRBV11-2 and TRBJ1-1; TRBD1 aligns across 8 bases. V was clipped by 5 bases and J by 1 base; unmatched bases: 3. The CDR3 totals 14 residues. Looked up from germline, CDR1 is SGHAT and CDR2 is FQNNGV. CDR3 protein: CASSEQGGNTEAFF. CDR3 nucleotides: TGTGCCAGCAGCGAACAGGGGGGGAACACTGAAGCTTTCTTT.

The chain has TRBV28 and TRBJ1-2, with a possible D match to TRBD1 (6 bases). CDR3 length: 14 amino acids. The germline V gene has CDR1 MDHEN and CDR2 SYDVKM. V was cut by 6 bases and J by 4 bases, with 15 bases left in between. CDR3 DNA sequence: TGTGCCAGCAGACCTAATCAGGGGATCTATGGCTACACCTTC. This sequence encodes CASRPNQGIYGYTF.

The V gene is TRBV29-1, the J gene TRBJ2-7; 9 bases are a match to TRBD1. The J segment lost 2 bases and the V segment lost 6 bases, leaving 5 bases of the junction unmatched. CDR1 is SQVTM and CDR2 is ANQGSEA in the germline V gene. The CDR3 runs to 13 residues. This CDR3 is CSVRQGGTYEQYF. The CDR3 DNA reads TGCAGCGTGAGACAGGGGGGGACCTACGAGCAGTACTTC.

The chain is built from TRBV2 and TRBJ1-4, with D possibly being TRBD1 (5 bases). The CDR3 covers 15 residues. V dropped 5 bases and J dropped 0 bases, with 10 bases sitting between them. CDR1 is SNHLY and CDR2 is FYNNEI in the germline V gene. CDR3 sequence reads: CASSHRQTTNEKLFF. For the CDR3, the DNA is TGTGCCAGCAGTCACCGACAGACAACTAATGAAAAACTGTTTTTT.

This clone was observed a few times. The CDR3 sequence is CASSRAGTPETQYF. The CDR3 DNA follows: TGTGCCAGCAGCCGAGCCGGGACACCCGAGACCCAGTACTTC. The chain has TRBV12-1 and TRBJ2-5; the table's D call, TRBD1, was not checked against the DNA. TRBV12-1 is an annotated pseudogene. The CDR3 is made up of 14 amino acids.

Concerning this clone: Other DNA sequences in this specimen translate into the identical CDR3. This rearrangement joins TRBV3-1 (or the pseudogene TRBV3-2) to TRBJ2-7; D not certain. The CDR3 totals 14 residues. Trimming removed 1 base at V and 3 bases at J, with 10 bases between. Per germline, CDR1 LGHDT and CDR2 YNNKEL (reference sequence). The CDR3 nucleotides read TGTGCCAGCAGCCAAGTGAGAGGAAGCTACGAGCAGTACTTC. Translation: CASSQVRGSYEQYF.

The rearrangement joins TRBV25-1 to TRBJ2-1; perhaps TRBD1 as D (6 bases). The length of the CDR3 is 16 residues. V was pared by 2 bases and J by 2 bases, with 13 bases between. CDR1 is MGHDK, CDR2 SYGVNS, per germline. This CDR3 reads CASSESPTGPYNEQFF. CDR3 DNA sequence: TGTGCCAGCAGTGAAAGCCCGACAGGACCCTACAATGAGCAGTTCTTC.

The CDR3 region has the DNA TGTGCCTGGAGTGTACTAGGATCCAAAGAGACCCAGTACTTC. Translated: CAWSVLGSKETQYF. The V and J genes are TRBV30 and TRBJ2-5; a weak D match, TRBD2 (5 bases). Deletions cut 0 bases from V and 3 bases from J, with 11 bases between. CDR1 is GTSNPN, CDR2 SVGIG, per germline (reference sequence). The CDR3 extends over 14 amino acids.

The chain carries TRBV28 and TRBJ1-2; TRBD1 agrees at 8 bases. Germline CDR1 MDHEN, CDR2 SYDVKM. This CDR3 is 12 amino acids long. The V and J ends lost 9 bases and 8 bases, in that order; junction bases with no gene match: 8. For the CDR3, the DNA is TGTGCCAGTTCGGACAGGGTGAGAGGCTACACCTTC. This sequence encodes CASSDRVRGYTF.

The V gene is TRBV10-3, the J gene TRBJ2-7; 9 bases map to TRBD2. The CDR3 contains 17 residues. Germline V gene sequence: CDR1 ENHRY, CDR2 SYGVKD. V was pared by 7 bases and J by 2 bases, with 15 bases of the junction left unmatched. CDR3 residues: CAIMGAAEASGTYEQYF. CDR3 coding DNA: TGTGCCATCATGGGGGCAGCAGAGGCTAGCGGGACCTACGAGCAGTACTTC.

The chain recombines TRBV9 with TRBJ1-4, with a possible D match to TRBD1 (5 bases). Germline CDR1 is SGDLS and CDR2 is YYNGEE. The CDR3 extends over 17 amino acids. Deletions cut 4 bases from V and 7 bases from J, with 23 bases between. CDR3 region: CASSYTPDMDGSEKLFF. The CDR3, as DNA: TGTGCCAGCAGCTACACTCCGGACATGGACGGGTCTGAAAAACTGTTTTTT.

The chain employs TRBV21-1 and TRBJ2-1; the table's D call of TRBD2 was not tested on the DNA. TRBV21-1 has pseudogene status. This CDR3 region has 17 residues. The CDR3 nucleotides read TGTGCCAGCAACCCTGAGGAGGGCTCGAGCTCCTACAATGAGCAGTTCTTC. Its protein is CASNPEEGSSSYNEQFF.

In regard to this clone: Other DNA sequences in the sample encode the same CDR3. The chain links TRBV5-8 to TRBJ2-7, with 10 bases fitting TRBD1. Germline V CDR1 and CDR2: SGHTS, YDEGEE. V was pared by 0 bases and J by 3 bases, with 3 bases of the junction left unmatched. The CDR3 has 15 amino acids. CDR3 in amino acids: CASSLERDRGYEQYF. CDR3 nucleotides: TGTGCCAGCAGCTTGGAGCGGGACAGGGGCTACGAGCAGTACTTC.

The chain links TRBV2 to TRBJ2-1; 8 nucleotides line up with TRBD1. The CDR3 has 13 amino acids. Germline values: CDR1 SNHLY, CDR2 FYNNEI. Trimming took 8 bases from V and 2 from J; bases not matched to a gene: 2. This chain's CDR3 is CASLQGAYNEQFF. CDR3 DNA sequence: TGTGCCAGCCTACAGGGGGCCTACAATGAGCAGTTCTTC.

This clone was counted only a few times. The J gene is TRBJ1-1, the V gene TRBV19; D gene ambiguous. Germline V gene lookup returns CDR1 LNHDA and CDR2 SQIVND (reference sequence). Trimming removed 3 bases at V and 2 bases at J, with 16 bases between. The CDR3 consists of 16 residues. CDR3 loop: CASSINQYGENTEAFF. CDR3 nucleotide sequence: TGTGCCAGTAGTATTAACCAATATGGAGAAAACACTGAAGCTTTCTTT.

The genes are TRBV7-2 and TRBJ1-6; D not certain. This CDR3 comprises 13 residues. The germline V gene has CDR1 SGHTA and CDR2 FQGNSA. Trimming pared 1 base from V and 10 bases from J, leaving 8 bases between. The CDR3 DNA reads as TGTGCCAGCAGCTTAGTTCGAGAATCACCCCTCCACTTT. It yields the protein CASSLVRESPLHF.

The chain joins TRBV19 to TRBJ2-3; 10 bases are a match to TRBD1. The length of the CDR3 is 15 residues. V was pared by 4 bases and J by 1 base, with 2 bases of the junction left unmatched. CDR1 and CDR2 from the germline V gene are LNHDA and SQIVND (reference sequence). The CDR3, as DNA: TGTGCCAGTAGTACCGGGACAGGGGGCACAGATACGCAGTATTTT. Its translation is CASSTGTGGTDTQYF.

In its sample, this clone was seen once. Other DNA sequences in this specimen translate into the identical CDR3. The chain uses TRBV7-9 and TRBJ1-5; no clear D. CDR1 and CDR2 (germline): SEHNR, FQNEAQ (reference sequence). V lost 2 bases, J lost 5 bases, and 4 bases lay in between. The length of the CDR3 is 12 residues. CDR3 sequence (DNA): TGTGCCAGCAGCTTAACGGATCAGCCCCAGCATTTT. Protein: CASSLTDQPQHF.

This chain joins TRBV4-1 and TRBJ1-5, with D possibly TRBD1 on 5 matching bases. Germline CDR1 MGHRA, CDR2 YSYEKL. The CDR3 is made up of 15 amino acids. Trimming stripped 4 bases from V and 4 bases from J, with 14 bases between. CDR3 in amino acids: CASSRRLEGNQPQHF. DNA for the CDR3: TGCGCCAGCAGCCGAAGGTTGGAGGGGAATCAGCCCCAGCATTTT.